The rows below give T cell receptor beta chains drawn from one sample of a study of cytomegalovirus exposure and HLA in healthy donors. Profiled with immunoSEQ multiplex PCR; TCRdb holds only in-frame clones, not every one. Of around 150,000 clones detected, 80% appear once; the ten largest clones hold about 4.7%. Sequencing was done on a sample of PBMCs. The receptors here all came from a male donor in good health and CMV-seronegative. The CDR3 runs from the conserved cysteine through the conserved F or W. Each record gives: J gene, clone size, V gene, D gene, CDR3 DNA, CDR3 protein. D genes are given only for firm matches. Not every row has a clone size; where given, it reads once, few, many or a size class.

J: TRBJ2-3
size: NA
V: TRBV11-2
D: TRBD1
DNA: TGTGCCAGCAGCTCTCAGACAGGGATCGGAGATACGCAGTATTTT
CDR3: CASSSQTGIGDTQYF

J: TRBJ1-4
size: NA
V: TRBV6-6
D: TRBD1
DNA: TGTGCCAGCAGGACCGGGACAGGGATAAATGAAAAACTGTTTTTT
CDR3: CASRTGTGINEKLFF

J: TRBJ1-1
size: NA
V: TRBV4-3
D: NA
DNA: TGCGCCAGCAGCCAAGAGGGCGCAGTGAACACTGAAGCTTTCTTT
CDR3: CASSQEGAVNTEAFF

J: TRBJ1-2
size: NA
V: TRBV7-9
D: TRBD1
DNA: TGTGCCAGCAGCTCCGGGACAGGATACTATGGCTACACCTTC
CDR3: CASSSGTGYYGYTF

J: TRBJ1-2
size: once
V: TRBV7-9
D: NA
DNA: TGTGCCAGCAGCTACGACTCGTATGGCTACACCTTC
CDR3: CASSYDSYGYTF

J: TRBJ2-3
size: NA
V: TRBV28
D: NA
DNA: TGTGCCAGCAGCGCGGTACTAGGAGTTAGGGCAGATACGCAGTATTTT
CDR3: CASSAVLGVRADTQYF

J: TRBJ1-5
size: NA
V: TRBV28
D: TRBD1
DNA: TGTGCCAGCAGGGGGACAGAGAATCAGCCCCAGCATTTT
CDR3: CASRGTENQPQHF

J: TRBJ2-2
size: few
V: TRBV9
D: TRBD1
DNA: TGTGCCAGCAGCGATCAGACAGGGGGCTGGACCGGGGAGCTGTTTTTT
CDR3: CASSDQTGGWTGELFF

J: TRBJ2-5
size: NA
V: TRBV7-6
D: TRBD2
DNA: TGTGCCAGCAGCTTAGGGCTAGCGGGGGGGCAAGAGACCCAGTACTTC
CDR3: CASSLGLAGGQETQYF

J: TRBJ2-3
size: NA
V: TRBV9
D: TRBD2
DNA: TGTGCCAGCAGCGTTGCGTCGGGTAGCGGGGGGGCCGGGGATACGCAGTATTTT
CDR3: CASSVASGSGGAGDTQYF

J: TRBJ2-2
size: NA
V: TRBV10-3
D: TRBD1
DNA: TGTGCCATACAGGGGGCGACCGGGGAGCTGTTTTTT
CDR3: CAIQGATGELFF

J: TRBJ1-6
size: NA
V: TRBV21-1
D: NA
DNA: TGTGCCAGCACCCAATGGGACTACAATTCACCCCTCCACTTT
CDR3: CASTQWDYNSPLHF

J: TRBJ2-7
size: NA
V: TRBV19
D: TRBD1
DNA: TGTGCCAGTTCGGACAGGGCATTGAGGGGCGAGCAGTACTTC
CDR3: CASSDRALRGEQYF

J: TRBJ2-7
size: NA
V: TRBV4-3
D: NA
DNA: TGCGCCAGCAGCCAAGTCTCGGAGAGCTCCTACGAGCAGTACTTC
CDR3: CASSQVSESSYEQYF

J: TRBJ1-2
size: NA
V: TRBV2
D: NA
DNA: TGTGCCAGCAGGGTACAGGGTTCACATGGCTACACCTTC
CDR3: CASRVQGSHGYTF

J: TRBJ1-3
size: few
V: TRBV9
D: NA
DNA: TGTGCCAGCAGCCCCCCCCAGGGCTCTGGAAACACCATATATTTT
CDR3: CASSPPQGSGNTIYF

J: TRBJ2-7
size: NA
V: TRBV4-2
D: NA
DNA: TGTGCCAGCAGCCAAGCCAGATTCCCCTACGAGCAGTACTTC
CDR3: CASSQARFPYEQYF

J: TRBJ2-1
size: NA
V: TRBV11-2
D: TRBD2
DNA: TGTGCCAGCAGCTCCCTAGCGGGAGTTTACAATGAGCAGTTCTTC
CDR3: CASSSLAGVYNEQFF

J: TRBJ2-7
size: NA
V: TRBV6-5
D: NA
DNA: TGTGCCAGCAGTTACCCAGTGGGGACTGGCTCCTACGAGCAGTACTTC
CDR3: CASSYPVGTGSYEQYF

J: TRBJ2-2
size: NA
V: TRBV5-1
D: TRBD1
DNA: TGCGCCAGCAGCTCGCCGCACAGGGGAAAGACCACCGGGGAGCTGTTTTTT
CDR3: CASSSPHRGKTTGELFF

J: TRBJ2-3
size: NA
V: TRBV13
D: NA
DNA: TGTGCCAGCAGCTTAGGCGGGGGGCCCACAGATACGCAGTATTTT
CDR3: CASSLGGGPTDTQYF